This T cell receptor beta chain appears in the sequencing data of a study of CD8+CD57+ T cells in acquired aplastic anemia. Study-wide background: Sorted CD4+ and CD8+ cells yielded roughly 3.4 ug of DNA on average. Study-wide results and caveats: About 27 shared CD8+ CDR3s appeared highly expressed within patients' immunodominant clones. Patients did not significantly differ from controls in CD8+ Simpson's diversity.

The germline gives CDR1 SGHAT, CDR2 FQNNGV. The CDR3 is made up of 18 amino acids. The junction had 13 bases not matched to a gene; V was cut back by 1 base and J by 4 bases. Note on this clonotype: Its antigen is currently unknown.

Genomic DNA constituted the template upon which TCR beta VDJ and CDR3 profiling was performed. TCRdb re-analysed the reads in MiXCR, keeping a single row per CDR3 protein. This sample carries just over 400,000 distinct CDR3 sequences, just under 70% of them seen once, and the ten largest clones take under 5%. Sequenced: sorted CD4+, CD8+, or CD8+CD57+ T cells (not recorded which) from PBMCs. This rearrangement joins TRBV11-2 to TRBJ2-3; 8 bases match TRBD2. The source is a human donor in good health, serving as a control. DNA of the CDR3: TGTGCCAGCAGCTTAGTGTCGTCGGGACTAGGGTCTGCAGATACGCAGTATTTT. Its protein is CASSLVSSGLGSADTQYF. Drawing the rest from reference TRBV11-2 and TRBJ2-3, the complete variable domain is EAGVAQSPRYKIIEKRQSVAFWCNPISGHATLYWYQQILGQGPKLLIQFQNNGVVDDSQLPKDRFSAERLKGVDSTLKIQPAKLEDSAVYLCASSLVSSGLGSADTQYFGPGTRLTVL.